The 13 T cell receptor beta chains below come from one sample, sequenced in a study of blood T cell repertoires in COVID-19. The method was immunoSEQ multiplex PCR; TCRdb's version includes in-frame clones alone and lacks a portion of them. Among some 200,000 clones listed, 86% were seen once. The sample was peripheral blood. Receptors were obtained from a woman in her fifties or sixties with acute or convalescent COVID-19.

The CDR3 nucleotides are TGTGCCACCAGTGGACAGGCGGACTATGGCTACACCTTC. Protein sequence: CATSGQADYGYTF. The genes are TRBV24-1 and TRBJ1-2, with D maybe TRBD1 (6 bases). This CDR3 comprises 13 residues. Trimming removed 5 bases at V and 3 bases at J, with 9 bases between. Germline V gives CDR1 KGHDR, CDR2 SFDVKD.

CDR3 region: CASSKELAGGSSYNEQFF. CDR3 nucleotide sequence: TGTGCCAGCAGTAAGGAACTAGCGGGGGGCAGTTCCTACAATGAGCAGTTCTTC. The chain links TRBV6-2 or TRBV6-3 to TRBJ2-1; 12 bases align to TRBD2. Germline lookup yields CDR1 MNHEY and CDR2 SVGEGT. With V trimmed by 5 bases and J by 1 base, 9 bases remained unmatched. This CDR3 contains 18 residues.

CDR3 nucleotides: TGTGCCAGCAGTTACTCCGGGACAGGGGGCACCCTCGGGAACACCTTC. This gives the protein CASSYSGTGGTLGNTF. The V and J genes are TRBV6-5 and TRBJ1-2, with TRBD1 matching 12 bases. V lost 0 bases and J lost 12; bases outside the gene matches: 11. Per germline, CDR1 MNHEY and CDR2 SVGAGI. The CDR3 covers 16 residues.

V usage is TRBV12-3 or TRBV12-4 and J usage is TRBJ2-3; TRBD1 matches at 8 bases. The CDR3 consists of 13 residues. The junction had 6 bases not matched to a gene; V was cut back by 8 bases and J by 5 bases. In DNA, the CDR3 is TGTGCCAGCCAAGACAGGGGAGAAGATACGCAGTATTTT. Its translation: CASQDRGEDTQYF.

The CDR3 spells CASSLTGDSIDGYTF. For the CDR3, the DNA is TGTGCCAGCAGCTTAACTGGGGACAGTATCGATGGCTACACCTTC. The chain couples TRBV3-1 (or the pseudogene TRBV3-2) to TRBJ1-2; TRBD1 matches 7 bases. Per the germline V gene, CDR1 is LGHDT and CDR2 is YNNKEL (reference sequence). This CDR3 has 15 residues. The V segment lost 5 bases and the J segment 6 bases; nucleotides outside the gene matches: 12.

The rearrangement joins TRBV2 to TRBJ2-7; 14 bases are a match to TRBD2. The V gene's germline CDR1 is SNHLY and CDR2 FYNNEI. The V segment lost 6 bases and the J segment 6 bases; nucleotides outside the gene matches: 4. The CDR3 is 14 residues long. The CDR3 bases are TGTGCCAGCAGGACCGGACTAGCGGGAGGCGAGCAGTACTTC. Encoded protein: CASRTGLAGGEQYF.

The rearrangement joins TRBV19 to TRBJ1-2; unclear D gene. The CDR3 covers 11 residues. V lost 11 bases to trimming and J lost 5 bases, with 12 bases between them. Germline lookup yields CDR1 LNHDA and CDR2 SQIVND (reference sequence). The CDR3 nucleotides read TGTGCCTCCGAAGACACATATGGCTACACCTTC. Protein: CASEDTYGYTF. The full variable domain, in which reference TRBV19 and TRBJ1-2 provide the parts outside the CDR3, is DGGITQSPKYLFRKEGQNVTLSCEQNLNHDAMYWYRQDPGQGLRLIYYSQIVNDFQKGDIAEGYSVSREKKESFPLTVTSAQKNPTAFYLCASEDTYGYTFGSGTRLTVV.

The chain uses TRBV6-2 or TRBV6-3 and TRBJ2-2; 8 bases are a match to TRBD1. Unmatched junction bases numbered 8, after V lost 4 bases and J lost 7 bases. Germline loops: CDR1 MNHEY, CDR2 SVGEGT. This CDR3 comprises 15 residues. CDR3 region: CASSFSGGFGGELFF. CDR3 DNA: TGTGCCAGCAGTTTTTCAGGGGGCTTCGGCGGGGAGCTGTTTTTT.

The V gene is TRBV7-9, the J gene TRBJ1-3; 9 bases are a match to TRBD1. Per germline, CDR1 SEHNR and CDR2 FQNEAQ (reference sequence). The V gene end was trimmed by 1 base and the J gene end by 4 bases; junction bases not matched to a gene: 5. The CDR3 has 16 residues. The CDR3: CASSLGDRVPGNTIYF. In DNA, the CDR3 is TGTGCCAGCAGCTTAGGGGACAGGGTTCCCGGAAACACCATATATTTT.

The DNA of the CDR3 is TGCAGTGCTAGATTTGCTATGGGCTACACCTTC. Amino acids: CSARFAMGYTF. The V and J genes are TRBV20-1 and TRBJ1-2; D is unclear. This CDR3 has 11 residues. Germline loops: CDR1 DFQATT, CDR2 SNEGSKA (reference sequence). Trimming shortened V by 2 bases and J by 8 bases, and 9 bases separated the two germline ends.

The chain is built from TRBV29-1 and TRBJ2-1; 9 positions match TRBD1. Germline CDR1 is SQVTM and CDR2 is ANQGSEA. This CDR3 spans 14 amino acids. V lost 6 bases, J lost 6 bases, and 9 bases stayed unmatched. CDR3 in amino acids: CSVEPETGGNEQFF. CDR3 nucleotide sequence: TGCAGCGTCGAACCCGAGACAGGGGGCAATGAGCAGTTCTTC.

Written as DNA, the CDR3 is TGTGCCAGCAGCTTAGCAGGGGGCGCAGGAGATACGCAGTATTTT. Translation gives CASSLAGGAGDTQYF. The rearrangement links TRBV7-8 to TRBJ2-3; TRBD1 matches 7 bases. The CDR3 extends over 15 amino acids. Looked up from germline, CDR1 is SGHVS and CDR2 is FQNEAQ. J gave up 5 bases and V 0 bases, and 5 bases lay outside the gene matches.

The V call is TRBV5-1, the J call TRBJ1-1; TRBD1 might be the D (5 bases). Germline loops: CDR1 SGHRS, CDR2 YFSETQ. V shed 0 bases and J shed 3 bases, with 6 bases lying between them. The CDR3 spans 13 residues. CDR3 DNA sequence: TGCGCCAGCAGCTTGGGGGGGGACACTGAAGCTTTCTTT. It encodes CASSLGGDTEAFF. The full variable domain, in which reference TRBV5-1 and TRBJ1-1 provide the parts outside the CDR3, is KAGVTQTPRYLIKTRGQQVTLSCSPISGHRSVSWYQQTPGQGLQFLFEYFSETQRNKGNFPGRFSGRQFSNSRSEMNVSTLELGDSALYLCASSLGGDTEAFFGQGTRLTVV.